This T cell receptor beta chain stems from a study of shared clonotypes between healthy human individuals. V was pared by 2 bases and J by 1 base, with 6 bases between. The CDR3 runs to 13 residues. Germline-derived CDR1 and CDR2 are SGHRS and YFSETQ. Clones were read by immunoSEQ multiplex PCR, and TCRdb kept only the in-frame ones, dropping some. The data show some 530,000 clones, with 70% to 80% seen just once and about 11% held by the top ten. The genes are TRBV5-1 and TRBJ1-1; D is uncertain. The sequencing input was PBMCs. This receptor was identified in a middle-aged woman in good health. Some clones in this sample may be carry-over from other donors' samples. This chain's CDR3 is CASSLRGNTEAFF. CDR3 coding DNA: TGCGCCAGCAGCTTACGGGGGAACACTGAAGCTTTCTTT.